A single sample is the source of the 20 T cell receptor beta chains below, sequenced in a study of regulatory T cells in long-lasting Graves disease. Documented time point: newly diagnosed GD, antithyroid drugs for less than 3 months. Extracted PBMC RNA gave rise to the TCR library. With iRepertoire HTBI primers and Arm-PCR of CDR3 regions, TCR beta libraries were built. Using its own MiXCR run on the multiplex PCR reads, TCRdb lists one record per CDR3 protein. The top ten hold 15% to 20% of the sample, which has around 400,000 distinct CDR3 sequences, approximately 12% seen once. These sequences were also reported in another study, on T cells in Graves' hyperthyroidism and ophthalmopathy.

The sequences come from peripheral blood mononuclear cells (PBMCs), collected at new diagnosis, from a patient treated with antithyroid drugs. Source of these receptors: a woman between 18 and 29 years old with Graves disease.

In regard to this clonotype: This likely stems from a read error, as it lies one base from a far larger clone. As the CDR3 is not closed by the conserved phenylalanine or tryptophan, this likely results from a read error. V is TRBV7-3 and J is TRBJ2-3; D not resolved. The V and J ends lost 6 bases and 6 bases respectively, with 7 bases between them. Germline assignment: CDR1 SGHTA and CDR2 FQGTGA. The CDR3 totals 11 residues. CDR3 amino acids: CASRPSDTQYS. Here the CDR3 DNA reads TGTGCCAGCAGACCTTCGGATACGCAGTATTCT.

The chain uses TRBV7-9 and TRBJ2-7, with D perhaps matching TRBD1 or TRBD2 (7 bases each). The CDR3 sequence is 17 residues long. The V end lost 6 bases, the J end lost 3 bases, and 24 bases lay between the germline ends. CDR1 and CDR2 (germline): SEHNR, FQNEAQ (reference sequence). The CDR3 region has the DNA TGTGCCAGCAGACCAGGGGGGGACCTAGCGGAGCTCTACGAGCAGTACTTC. It is translated as CASRPGGDLAELYEQYF.

The V call is TRBV2, the J call TRBJ2-5; no definite D call. CDR3 length equals 13 residues. Trimming pared 4 bases from V and 5 bases from J, leaving 11 bases between. Germline CDR1 SNHLY, CDR2 FYNNEI. The CDR3 DNA follows: TGTGCCAGCAGTGGGGATGTTGGGGAGACCCAGTACTTC. This sequence encodes CASSGDVGETQYF.

The V call is TRBV19, the J call TRBJ1-1; D is unresolved. CDR3 length: 11 amino acids. Deletions cut 7 bases from V and 11 bases from J, with 14 bases between. Germline assignment: CDR1 LNHDA and CDR2 SQIVND (reference sequence). The CDR3: CASTNGMWAFF. The CDR3 DNA is TGTGCCAGTACCAACGGGATGTGGGCTTTCTTT.

The chain has TRBV20-1 and TRBJ2-5; D perhaps matches TRBD2 (6 bases). Germline loops: CDR1 DFQATT, CDR2 SNEGSKA (reference sequence). This CDR3 spans 15 amino acids. With 5 bases removed from V and 1 base from J, the gap between germline ends came to 17 bases. The CDR3 sequence: CSAPPLAGRQETQYF. CDR3 bases: TGCAGTGCTCCCCCTCTGGCGGGGCGCCAAGAGACCCAGTACTTC.

This clonotype was counted at least ten times. J is TRBJ2-1 and V is TRBV28; 7 bases map to TRBD2. Germline V lookup: CDR1 MDHEN, CDR2 SYDVKM. The CDR3 has 16 residues. Trimming at V came to 1 base and at J to 7 bases, leaving 10 bases not matched to a gene. The CDR3 sequence: CASSLFGTTSRNEQFF. The CDR3 DNA is TGTGCCAGCAGTTTATTCGGGACTACCTCCCGGAATGAGCAGTTCTTC.

This clonotype was counted many times. The chain has TRBV27 and TRBJ1-2, with D perhaps TRBD1 (6 bases). Per the germline V gene, CDR1 is MNHEY and CDR2 is SMNVEV (reference sequence). CDR3 size: 20 residues. Trimming left V 5 bases short and J 4 bases short, with 32 bases between. The CDR3 DNA reads as TGTGCCAGCAGTACCCACAGGGTTTTGGTTGTGGAGCGAGGAACCTATGGCTACACCTTC. This codes for CASSTHRVLVVERGTYGYTF.

This clonotype has a handful of counts. The V gene is TRBV10-2, the J gene TRBJ2-2; no reliable D call. The germline V and J ends were trimmed by 6 bases and 4 bases, with 12 bases remaining between them. Looked up from germline, CDR1 is WSHSY and CDR2 is SAAADI. The CDR3 loop spans 14 amino acids. In DNA, the CDR3 is TGCGCCAGCAGGCGGCTCCAAATCACCGGGGAGCTGTTTTTT. Translated, it gives CASRRLQITGELFF.

This clonotype was detected ten times or more. V and J are TRBV6-1 and TRBJ2-1; no reliable D call. The CDR3 runs to 13 residues. V gave up 7 bases and J gave up 7 bases, with 14 bases separating them. Germline V lookup: CDR1 MNHNS, CDR2 SASEGT. The DNA of the CDR3 is TGTGCCAGCATAGCAACTAAAGGGAATGAGCAGTTCTTC. Translation: CASIATKGNEQFF.

The chain combines TRBV7-3 with TRBJ2-1; D not certain. V lost 1 base, J lost 7 bases, and 8 bases lay in between. The CDR3 has 13 amino acids. The germline V gene encodes CDR1 SGHTA and CDR2 FQGTGA. The CDR3 here is CASSLSGQNEQFF. CDR3 bases: TGTGCCAGCAGCTTAAGTGGGCAAAATGAGCAGTTCTTC.

This clonotype was detected many times. The V gene is TRBV27, the J gene TRBJ1-2; no reliable D call. Deletions cut 2 bases from V and 7 bases from J, with 14 bases between. This CDR3 is built from 14 residues. CDR1 and CDR2 from the germline V gene are MNHEY and SMNVEV (reference sequence). The CDR3 loop is CASSLTRGSRGYTF. The CDR3 DNA is TGTGCCAGCAGTTTAACAAGAGGATCGCGTGGCTACACCTTC.

Ten or more counts support this clonotype. The chain combines TRBV27 with TRBJ2-3; 10 nucleotides align to TRBD2. The germline CDR1 and CDR2 sequences are MNHEY and SMNVEV (reference sequence). The CDR3 has 17 amino acids. The V and J ends lost 3 bases and 2 bases, in that order; junction bases with no gene match: 8. The CDR3 loop is CASSLVPSGSNTDTQYF. The CDR3 nucleotides are TGTGCCAGCAGTTTGGTCCCTAGCGGGAGTAACACAGATACGCAGTATTTT.

This clonotype showed up many times. The gene calls are TRBV6-9 and TRBJ1-2; tentative D call: TRBD1 (6 bases). V was shortened by 3 bases and J by 4 bases, with 18 bases between the two germline ends. Germline V CDR1 and CDR2: MNHGY, SVAAGI. This CDR3 region has 16 residues. The CDR3 DNA reads TGTGCCAGCAGTTACAGGGGATTGCAGACACGCTATGGCTACACCTTC. Protein product: CASSYRGLQTRYGYTF.

The J gene is TRBJ1-2, the V gene TRBV10-3, with a tentative D call TRBD1 (5 bases). Trimming cost V 0 bases and J 0 bases, with 8 bases left between them. Germline V gene data show CDR1 as ENHRY and CDR2 as SYGVKD. The length of the CDR3 is 15 residues. In nucleotides, the CDR3 is TGTGCCATCAGTGAGTCAAGGGGATCTAACTATGGCTACACCTTC. This encodes CAISESRGSNYGYTF.

This clonotype was detected ten times or more. The rearrangement uses TRBV6-1 and TRBJ1-1, with D unresolved. V lost 2 bases to trimming and J lost 2 bases, with 9 bases between them. The CDR3 covers 14 residues. CDR1 and CDR2 from the germline V gene are MNHNS and SASEGT. The CDR3 here is CASSELGRNTEAFF. DNA of the CDR3: TGTGCCAGCAGTGAATTAGGGAGAAACACTGAAGCTTTCTTT.

This clonotype was detected many times. The rearrangement uses TRBV7-2 and TRBJ1-4, with no clear D. The CDR3 is 15 residues long. Germline V gene lookup returns CDR1 SGHTA and CDR2 FQGNSA. Trimming removed 1 base at V and 7 bases at J, with 13 bases between. CDR3 sequence (DNA): TGTGCCAGCAGCTTAGTATGGGATCAAGGTGAAAAACTGTTTTTT. Protein: CASSLVWDQGEKLFF.

This clonotype was seen at least ten times. The CDR3 region has the DNA TGTGCCAGCAGCCGACAGCAGACTAGCAGAATCAAGGTTGACAATGAGCAGTTCTTC. Amino acids: CASSRQQTSRIKVDNEQFF. The gene calls are TRBV7-2 and TRBJ2-1; 7 bases are shared with TRBD2. From germline, CDR1 is SGHTA and CDR2 FQGNSA. Trimming cost V 5 bases and J 5 bases; bases outside gene matches: 21. This CDR3 region has 19 residues. Drawing the rest from reference TRBV7-2 and TRBJ2-1, the complete variable domain is GAGVSQSPSNKVTEKGKDVELRCDPISGHTALYWYRQSLGQGLEFLIYFQGNSAPDKSGLPSDRFSAERTGGSVSTLTIQRTQQEDSAVYLCASSRQQTSRIKVDNEQFFGPGTRLTVL.

The chain joins TRBV25-1 to TRBJ1-6; 9 nucleotides agree with TRBD1. CDR1 and CDR2 (germline): MGHDK, SYGVNS. J was trimmed by 9 bases and V by 5 bases; bases with no gene match: 5. The CDR3 runs to 14 residues. The CDR3 spells CASSTRQGGSPLHF. DNA of the CDR3: TGTGCCAGCAGTACCCGACAGGGGGGTTCACCCCTCCACTTT.

This clonotype was found many times. The chain carries TRBV12-3 or TRBV12-4 and TRBJ1-2; 8 bases are shared with TRBD1. The V gene end was trimmed by 5 bases and the J gene end by 2 bases; junction bases not matched to a gene: 4. This CDR3 has 14 amino acids. CDR3: CASSPRQGNYGYTF. For the CDR3, the DNA is TGTGCCAGCAGTCCCCGACAGGGGAACTATGGCTACACCTTC.

The chain recombines TRBV7-2 with TRBJ2-7, with 9 bases matching TRBD2. CDR3 length: 14 residues. Looked up from germline, CDR1 is SGHTA and CDR2 is FQGNSA. Trimming at V came to 6 bases and at J to 0 bases, leaving 3 bases not matched to a gene. CDR3 in amino acids: CASSNSGSSYEQYF. In nucleotides, the CDR3 is TGTGCCAGCAGTAATAGCGGGAGCTCCTACGAGCAGTACTTC. The complete variable domain, with remaining parts taken from reference TRBV7-2 and TRBJ2-7, reads GAGVSQSPSNKVTEKGKDVELRCDPISGHTALYWYRQSLGQGLEFLIYFQGNSAPDKSGLPSDRFSAERTGGSVSTLTIQRTQQEDSAVYLCASSNSGSSYEQYFGPGTRLTVT.